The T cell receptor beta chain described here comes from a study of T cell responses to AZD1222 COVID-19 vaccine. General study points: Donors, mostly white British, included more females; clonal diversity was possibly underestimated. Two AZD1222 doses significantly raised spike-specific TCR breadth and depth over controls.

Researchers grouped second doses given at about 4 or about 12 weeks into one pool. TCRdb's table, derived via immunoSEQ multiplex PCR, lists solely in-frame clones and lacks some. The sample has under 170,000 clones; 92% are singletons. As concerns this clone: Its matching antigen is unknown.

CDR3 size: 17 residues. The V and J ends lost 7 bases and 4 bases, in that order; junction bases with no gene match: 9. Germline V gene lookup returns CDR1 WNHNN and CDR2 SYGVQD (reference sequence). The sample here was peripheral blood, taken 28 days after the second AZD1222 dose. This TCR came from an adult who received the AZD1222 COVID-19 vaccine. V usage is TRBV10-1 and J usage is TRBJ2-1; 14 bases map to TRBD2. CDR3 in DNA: TGCGCCAGCACCCTGACTAGCGGGAGGGTAACATACAATGAGCAGTTCTTC. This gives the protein CASTLTSGRVTYNEQFF.